This TCR beta chain was recorded in a study of cytomegalovirus exposure and HLA in healthy donors (dated by TCRdb to between 2016 and 2019). Some background on the complete study: An earlier analysis of under 600 of the donors reported 276 Gb of sequence data and about 100 million unique TCR beta sequences from about 180 million T cells. Rather than using new phenotypic data, the later analysis identified candidate immune exposures from TCR beta sequences and from how often those sequences occurred across donors. In an earlier analysis of a few hundred of the donors, high-throughput TCR beta sequencing was used to judge whether each TCR beta V gene segment behaved as functional or pseudogenic. The study aimed to test whether cataloging public T cell receptors could reveal signatures of past pathogen exposure. The number of donors typed differed by locus, with roughly 629-640 for A, B, C, DRB1 and DQB1, 522 for DQA1, 606 for DPA1, and about 450 for DPB1. A later genetic analysis used genome-wide SNP genotypes for about three fifths of the roughly 700 donors, treating that subset as a discovery cohort. The study combined high-throughput TCR immunosequencing, statistical association of individual TCRs with disease status, and machine learning to predict cytomegalovirus infection status. Both class I and class II loci were covered by HLA typing, at four-digit resolution. Using immunosequencing, the study profiled T cell repertoires from around 680 subjects and related those repertoires to cytomegalovirus serostatus. A separate validation cohort of 100 to 150 different subjects was used in addition to the 666-subject first cohort. To study patterns of TCR occurrence, a later analysis re-analyzed previously published TCR beta repertoires from 600 to 750 donors and added high-resolution HLA genotyping. An early release that covered more than 550 HLA-typed donors contained approximately 320 gigabases of sequencing data and tens of millions of unique TCR sequences. The genetic ancestry cluster associated with self-reported Caucasian donors included 70% to 85% of the approximately 400 genotyped donors. All discovery cohort repertoires had been generated on a single sequencing platform. Roughly 5 DR-DQ haplotypes were treated as single units for association and clustering because of strong linkage in the cohort. Among about 360 genotyped donors of the cohort, an average of roughly 240,000 unique TCR beta nucleotide sequences were sequenced per donor, roughly 20% of them non-productive. Donor age, sex, ethnicity and CMV serostatus were compiled together with the repertoire data. Broader findings and caveats from the paper: The 87-base-pair reads could not distinguish some IMGT-functional V segments, including TRBV6-2 and TRBV6-3, so those segments were excluded. In vitro tests confirmed that a few of the cytomegalovirus-associated TCR beta chains recognize cytomegalovirus antigens. In a later analysis, about 17,000 TCR beta sequences were associated with specific HLA alleles at a false discovery rate of 0.05. In both the original and validation cohorts, the classifier was reported to diagnose cytomegalovirus status with high specificity and sensitivity. The study listed approximately 150 TCR beta chains as associated with cytomegalovirus. The only immune exposure information available for the cohort was CMV serostatus. In a later analysis, TCR association rates were found to vary across HLA loci, with the most associated TCRs seen for DRB1 alleles and the fewest for HLA-C alleles. A cluster of highly shared sequence variants was judged likely to be a technical artifact of the sequencing pipeline. A later genetic analysis associated a missense DCLRE1C variant with V-gene and J-gene trimming of TCR beta chains, and an independent cohort replicated the association. Most CMV-associated TCR beta chains appeared to be HLA-restricted in a later analysis, and the HLA associations seemed to be driven largely by CMV exposure. Because HLA typing was missing for some donors at each locus, association tests included only the typed subset. In an earlier analysis of 587 of the donors, most TCR beta V segments were observed in productive rearrangements about 87% or about 30% of the time, broadly matching IMGT annotations. In a later genetic analysis, fewer N-insertions in productive TCRs were reported among donors in an Asian-associated ancestry cluster than the roughly 640-donor mean. A further reported finding was that TCR beta sequences accurately predicted the HLA-A and HLA-B alleles for most subjects in the first cohort. Across donors, most TCR sequences were observed very rarely, whereas some public TCRs were present in many individuals. This cohort had only TCR beta chains sequenced, and the lack of alpha or paired-chain data limited which features could be detected. Correlated functional status among segregating V segments might reflect linkage disequilibrium, but an unknown experimental factor could not be ruled out. Seventeen rarely observed V segments, including chromosome 9 orphons, were excluded from the earlier analysis of some 590 of the donors because counts were too low. It was suggested by the authors that the approach could potentially be generalized to other disease states and immunological phenotypes. When HLA alleles, especially DR and DQ, strongly co-occurred, TCR associations were difficult to assign to individual alleles. Sequencing depth was assumed to be roughly uniform across donors in the presence/absence analyses, though that assumption may not hold. According to a later analysis, parvovirus B19, influenza, CMV and Epstein-Barr virus appeared linked to several top co-occurrence clusters. In a later analysis, HLA-associated TCR beta chains showed more clonal expansion and lower generation probabilities than non-associated chains that were equally common.

Preparation of the library involved the immunoSEQ multiplex PCR assay. For the multiplex PCR, a mixture combining 60 forward primers for TCR Vbeta segments and 13 reverse primers for TCR Jbeta segments was used. A multiplex PCR assay on genomic DNA amplified the CDR3 region of rearranged TCR beta genes. Amplified TCR beta libraries were sequenced as 87-base-pair reads on the Illumina HiSeq System. The original pipeline was this. A later analysis counted approximately 74 million unique TCR beta chains across the 666 repertoires, and roughly 11 million of these chains were shared by at least two donors. To remove PCR and sequencing errors, raw reads were error-corrected and collapsed into unique sequences using a nearest-neighbor algorithm that merged closely related sequences. CDR3 sequences were aligned to IMGT reference sequences to assign V, D and J gene segments. For a sequence to be retained, a match of at least six nucleotides to both a V gene segment and a J gene segment was required. Rearrangements were called productive when the CDR3 lacked stop codons and stayed in frame with V and J; all others were non-productive. Following IMGT convention, CDR3 was defined as the stretch from the second conserved V-encoded cysteine up to the conserved J-encoded phenylalanine. The earlier analysis of about 610 of the donors excluded sequences that lacked an unambiguous match to a single V gene segment. An earlier analysis of just under 600 of the donors called V segments functional above 56.7% productive rearrangements and segregating when the between-donor standard deviation exceeded 5%. A statistical classification framework was built to diagnose cytomegalovirus status from the catalog of TCR beta chain sequences. V and J gene assignment, in a later analysis, came from comparing TCR nucleotide sequences with IMGT/GENE-DB human TR gene sequences. A later analysis assigned CDR3 sequences and most-parsimonious VDJ recombination scenarios with the TCRdist pipeline. In a later analysis, every TCR beta chain was defined by the combination of its CDR3 amino acid sequence and its V-gene family, and reads without a unique V-gene family were dropped. As a way to deal with suspected cross-contamination and a sequencing artifact, a later analysis dropped roughly 600 nucleotide sequences that were highly shared and had low generation probability. For each public chain, a later analysis derived a clonal expansion index from normalized ranks of inferred template counts within each repertoire. Generation probabilities in a later analysis came from a VDJ recombination model fitted to out-of-frame rearrangements, and those results were checked against IGoR. A later analysis scored TCR-TCR, TCR-HLA and TCR-CMV co-occurrence with hypergeometric tests, applying a repertoire-size bias correction to TCR pairs. False discovery rates were estimated in a later analysis by permuting HLA or CMV assignments 20 times. In a later analysis, co-occurring TCRs were grouped using DBSCAN, with TCRdist sequence similarity added in when clustering inside HLA-allele-positive subsets. Repertoires with fewer than 30,000 or more than 120,000 public chains, plus five repertoires with anomalous nucleotide sharing, were excluded from co-occurrence clustering. TCRdb took this table from immuneACCESS and kept in-frame rearrangements with V and J called. Such tables lack part of the clones; where checked against another copy, unresolved V genes explain under half of the gap, and the rest is unexplained. The D gene and trimming were derived from the DNA, and the V and J assignments and clone size from that table. This sample lists about 150,000 clones; 65% to 80% were detected once. Approximately 1.6% of the sample is taken by the ten largest.

The cohort was made up of 500 to 800 healthy bone marrow donors. All cohort members were sampled while nominally healthy, although unrecorded immune exposures were likely present. Of the 700 or so cohort members, around 300 had a positive CMV serostatus and approximately 400 had a negative one, while no CMV serostatus was recorded for the donor. A peripheral blood sample was collected from each donor, and TCR beta sequencing was performed on peripheral blood mononuclear cells. Genomic DNA extraction from the blood cell samples was performed with the Qiagen DNeasy Blood Extraction Kit. From the germline V gene, CDR1 is MNHNS and CDR2 is SASEGT. V loses 2 bases of germline sequence and J loses 6 bases, and the interval between the two ends is 5 bases. The CDR3 has 11 amino acids, counting the end cysteine and phenylalanine. Just the 33-base CDR3 DNA is kept, in frame starting at base 1. Comments on this clone: The antigen it recognizes is unknown. Per-base qualities were not stored, and no clone one base away is much larger.

This sequence originates from a human donor in good health. The source material was PBMCs. The rearrangement joined TRBV6-1 to TRBJ2-7, with no confidently assigned D gene. The base sequence is TGTGCCAGCAGTGAACCCCTCGAGCAGTACTTC. It translates as CASSEPLEQYF.